This T cell receptor beta chain originates from a study of metastatic and nonmetastatic thyroid tumors. The wider study: Repertoires were compared across blood and tumor or nodule tissue from malignant and benign thyroid patients. The study's findings and limits: Compared with benign nodules, malignant thyroid tumors were reported to have significantly higher TCR beta diversity in both blood and tumor.

Authors' processing steps: Differences in CDR3 between clinicopathological groups were drawn on to build a classifier intended to discriminate distant-metastatic papillary thyroid cancer patients. TCRdb re-called clones via MiXCR from the PCR reads. It is TCRdb's table, rather than the study itself, that gives the V and J calls and clone size. The sample lists 18,000 or so clones, under 30% occurring once. This clone is labeled as medium-sized. Its antigen is currently unknown. All patients were untreated before thyroid surgery. CDR3 length: 12 residues. The V gene's germline CDR1 is DFQATT and CDR2 SNEGSKA (reference sequence). The ends were cut back, 4 bases at V and 7 bases at J, with 11 bases in the middle.

The chain has TRBV20-1 and TRBJ2-1; D is ambiguous. This TCR was sampled from a female donor with papillary thyroid cancer or a benign thyroid nodule (not recorded which). Some clones in this sample may be carry-over from other donors' samples. Sequencing input: tumor tissue. The CDR3 sequence is CSAKVFGNEQFF. The CDR3 DNA reads TGCAGTGCTAAAGTCTTCGGAAATGAGCAGTTCTTC.